The entry below gives a single T cell receptor beta chain sequence along with its context. What this receptor recognizes is not known. Per-base quality was not reported, and no clone a single base away is much larger than it. V loses 5 bases, J loses 1 base, and the germline ends lie 14 bases apart. The germline V gene sets CDR1 to SGHTA and CDR2 to FQGNSA. The CDR3 starts with the cysteine, ends with the phenylalanine, and has 15 residues. Kept here is only the CDR3 DNA, which spans 45 bases and is read in frame from base 1. These data come from a study of T cell responses to AZD1222 COVID-19 vaccine (dated by TCRdb to the early 2020s). General notes on the study: Because spike-specific TCR depth and breadth did not differ between the two schedules, AZD1222 recipients who got a second dose at roughly 4 weeks were pooled with those who got a second dose at roughly 12 weeks. A total of 233 trial participants underwent TCR sequencing, of whom around 210 had received two doses of AZD1222 and 26 had received two doses of the MenACWY control vaccine. Enrollment into the trials was organized by age into subgroups of 18-55, 56-69 and 70-plus years, and those subgroups contained roughly 140, 27 and 60 TCR-sequenced participants, respectively.

The CDR3 regions of human TCRbeta chains were analyzed by immunosequencing. As for the original processing: TCRs in the repertoires were compared against a reference library of SARS-CoV-2-specific TCRs that had been generated with the MIRA antigen-specificity platform. Breadth was defined as the fraction of unique TCRs that were SARS-CoV-2-associated. Depth was defined as the fraction of total T cells that were SARS-CoV-2-associated. Using the MIRA data, each spike-specific TCR was mapped to the spike region that the TCR reacts to and placed in a CD4 or CD8 class. Log10-transformed breadth and depth values were compared by one-way ANOVA with Sidak's multiple comparisons tests. TCRdb took this table from immuneACCESS and kept in-frame rearrangements with V and J called. Such tables lack part of the clones; where checked against another copy, unresolved V genes explain under half of the gap, and the rest is unexplained. V and J calls and clone size are given by that table; D and trimming were obtained from the DNA. A total of about 120,000 clones appear in this sample, roughly 88% of them only once. The ten largest account for approximately 9.6% of the sample.

What this sample's time point label stands for: baseline before first vaccination. Samples from vaccinated people were obtained from the UK trials COV001 and COV002, which included a single-blind randomized controlled phase 2/3 trial of AZD1222 (ChAdOx1 nCoV-19) in healthy adults. Trial participant PBMC samples were collected at day 0 and day 28 after the second dose for TCRbeta chain sequencing. Results and caveats for the whole study, not just this receptor: In the small 56-69-year group, the increase in depth fell short of significance, most likely because of low power. Participants were mostly white British, with more females than males. The authors suggested clonal diversity may have been underestimated. Because no day 14 peak-response samples were available, repertoires were characterized only after the peak T cell response. Epitopes outside the regions mutated in the B.1.351 and B.1.1.7 variants were reportedly recognized by nearly half of the unique spike-specific TCRs. After two AZD1222 doses, spike-specific TCR breadth and depth were significantly higher than at day 0 and than in MenACWY recipients. The vaccine-associated CD4 TCRs covered the entire spike protein, and the dominant responses fell in regions 160-218 and 743-854. Only five or six AZD1222 recipients were SARS-CoV-2 seropositive at baseline, limiting conclusions about previously exposed vaccinees.

The source material was peripheral blood, sampled on day 0 of AZD1222 vaccination. The chain uses TRBV7-2 and TRBJ2-5, with the D gene call left open. The sequence derives from an adult in good health. The sequence in DNA is TGTGCCAGCAGCCAGCTGATCCGGGCCCAAGAGACCCAGTACTTC. Its amino acids are CASSQLIRAQETQYF.